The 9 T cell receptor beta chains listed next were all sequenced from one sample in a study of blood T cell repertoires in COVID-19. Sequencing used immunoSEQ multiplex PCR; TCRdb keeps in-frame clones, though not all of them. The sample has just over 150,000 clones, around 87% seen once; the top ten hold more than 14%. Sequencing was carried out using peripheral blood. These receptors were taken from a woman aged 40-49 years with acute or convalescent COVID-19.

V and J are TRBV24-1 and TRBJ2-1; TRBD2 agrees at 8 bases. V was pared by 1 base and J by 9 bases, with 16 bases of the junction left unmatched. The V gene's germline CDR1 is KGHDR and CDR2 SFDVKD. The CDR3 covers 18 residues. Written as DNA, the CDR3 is TGTGCCACCAGTGATTTAACAAAGATAGCGGGACTCGTAATTGAGCAGTTCTTC. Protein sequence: CATSDLTKIAGLVIEQFF.

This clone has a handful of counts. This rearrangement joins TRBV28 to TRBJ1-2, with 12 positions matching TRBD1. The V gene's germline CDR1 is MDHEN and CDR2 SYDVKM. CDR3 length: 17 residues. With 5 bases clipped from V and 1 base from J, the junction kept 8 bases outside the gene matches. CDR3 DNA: TGTGCCAGCAGTCCTGGGACAGGGGGCCTTTTTAACTATGGCTACACCTTC. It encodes CASSPGTGGLFNYGYTF.

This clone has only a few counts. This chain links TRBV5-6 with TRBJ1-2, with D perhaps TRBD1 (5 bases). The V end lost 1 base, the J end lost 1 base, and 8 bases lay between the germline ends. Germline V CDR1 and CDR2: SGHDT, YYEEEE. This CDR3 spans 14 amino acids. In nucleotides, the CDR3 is TGTGCCAGCAGCTTGTCGGGGGATAACTATGGCTACACCTTC. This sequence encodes CASSLSGDNYGYTF.

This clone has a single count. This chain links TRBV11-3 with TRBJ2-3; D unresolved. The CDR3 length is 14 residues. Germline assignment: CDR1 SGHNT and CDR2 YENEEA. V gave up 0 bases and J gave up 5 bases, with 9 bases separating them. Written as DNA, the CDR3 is TGTGCCAGCAGCTTAGACCTATTTCAAGATACGCAGTATTTT. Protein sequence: CASSLDLFQDTQYF. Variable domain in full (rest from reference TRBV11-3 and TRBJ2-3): EAGVVQSPRYKIIEKKQPVAFWCNPISGHNTLYWYLQNLGQGPELLIRYENEEAVDDSQLPKDRFSAERLKGVDSTLKIQPAELGDSAVYLCASSLDLFQDTQYFGPGTRLTVL.

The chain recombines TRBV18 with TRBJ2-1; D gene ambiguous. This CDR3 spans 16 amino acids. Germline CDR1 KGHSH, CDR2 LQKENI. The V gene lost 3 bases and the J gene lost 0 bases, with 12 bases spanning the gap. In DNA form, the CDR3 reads TGTGCCAGCTCACCTACGCGCCATCTCTCCTACAATGAGCAGTTCTTC. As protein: CASSPTRHLSYNEQFF. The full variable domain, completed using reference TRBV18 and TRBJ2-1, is NAGVMQNPRHLVRRRGQEARLRCSPMKGHSHVYWYRQLPEEGLKFMVYLQKENIIDESGMPKERFSAEFPKEGPSILRIQQVVRGDSAAYFCASSPTRHLSYNEQFFGPGTRLTVL.

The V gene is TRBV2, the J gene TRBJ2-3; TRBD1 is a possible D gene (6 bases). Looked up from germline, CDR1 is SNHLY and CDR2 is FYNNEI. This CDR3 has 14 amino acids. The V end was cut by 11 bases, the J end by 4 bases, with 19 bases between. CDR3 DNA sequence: TGTGCCGGAAAAGGACAGCTTCCCCCAGATACGCAGTATTTT. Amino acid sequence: CAGKGQLPPDTQYF.

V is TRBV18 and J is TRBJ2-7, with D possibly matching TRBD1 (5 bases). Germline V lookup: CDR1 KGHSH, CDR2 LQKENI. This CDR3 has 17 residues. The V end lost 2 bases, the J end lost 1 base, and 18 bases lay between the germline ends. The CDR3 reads CASSPKLLITGSYEQYF. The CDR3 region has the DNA TGTGCCAGCTCACCAAAATTACTTATAACAGGTTCCTACGAGCAGTACTTC.

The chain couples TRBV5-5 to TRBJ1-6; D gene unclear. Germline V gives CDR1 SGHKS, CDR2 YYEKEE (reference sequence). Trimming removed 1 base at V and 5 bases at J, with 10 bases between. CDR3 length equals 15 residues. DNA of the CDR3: TGTGCCAGCAGCTTGTTAACCTATCATAATTCACCCCTCCACTTT. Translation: CASSLLTYHNSPLHF.

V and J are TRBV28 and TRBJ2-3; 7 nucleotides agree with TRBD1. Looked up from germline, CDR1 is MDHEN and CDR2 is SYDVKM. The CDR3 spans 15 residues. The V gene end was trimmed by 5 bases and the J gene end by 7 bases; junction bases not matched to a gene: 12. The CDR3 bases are TGTGCCAGCAGTAACTCCGGGACAGTTGGGAATACGCAGTATTTT. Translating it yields CASSNSGTVGNTQYF.